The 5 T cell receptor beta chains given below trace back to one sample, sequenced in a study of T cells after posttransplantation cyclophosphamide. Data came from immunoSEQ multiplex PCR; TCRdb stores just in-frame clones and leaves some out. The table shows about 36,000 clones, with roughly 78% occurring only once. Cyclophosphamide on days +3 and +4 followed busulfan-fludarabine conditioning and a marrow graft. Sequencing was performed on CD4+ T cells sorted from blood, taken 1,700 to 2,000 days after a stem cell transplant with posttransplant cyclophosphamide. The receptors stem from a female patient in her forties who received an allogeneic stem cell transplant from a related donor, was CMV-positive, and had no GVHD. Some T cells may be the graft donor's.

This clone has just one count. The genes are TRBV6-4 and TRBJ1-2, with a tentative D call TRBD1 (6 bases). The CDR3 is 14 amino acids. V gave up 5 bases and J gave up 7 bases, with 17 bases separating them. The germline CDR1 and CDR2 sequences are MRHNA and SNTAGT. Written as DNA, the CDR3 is TGTGCCAGCAGTTTTAGACAGGCCCCGGGTGGCTACACCTTC. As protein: CASSFRQAPGGYTF.

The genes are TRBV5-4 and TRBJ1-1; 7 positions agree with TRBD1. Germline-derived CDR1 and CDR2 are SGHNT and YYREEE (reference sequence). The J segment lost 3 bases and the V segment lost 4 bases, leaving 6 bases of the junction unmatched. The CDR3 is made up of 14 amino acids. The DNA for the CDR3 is TGTGCCAGCAGCCATTGGGACAGCCACACTGAAGCTTTCTTT. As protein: CASSHWDSHTEAFF.

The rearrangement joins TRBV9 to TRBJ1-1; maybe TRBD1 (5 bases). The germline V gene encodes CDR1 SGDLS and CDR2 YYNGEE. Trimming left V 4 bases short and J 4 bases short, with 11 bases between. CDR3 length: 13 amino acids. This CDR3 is CASSPQGGTEAFF. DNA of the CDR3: TGTGCCAGCAGCCCGCAGGGTGGCACTGAAGCTTTCTTT.

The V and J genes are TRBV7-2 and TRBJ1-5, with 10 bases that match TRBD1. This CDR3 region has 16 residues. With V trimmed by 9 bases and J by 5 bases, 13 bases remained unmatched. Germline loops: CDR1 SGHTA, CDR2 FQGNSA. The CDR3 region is CASTKPSGTGDQPQHF. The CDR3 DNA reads TGTGCCAGTACCAAACCATCCGGGACAGGGGATCAGCCCCAGCATTTT.

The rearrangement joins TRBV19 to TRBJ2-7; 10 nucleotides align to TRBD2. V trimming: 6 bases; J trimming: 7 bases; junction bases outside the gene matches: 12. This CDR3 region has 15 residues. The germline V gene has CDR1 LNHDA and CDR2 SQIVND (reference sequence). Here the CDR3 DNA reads TGTGCCAGTAGCGCTCCGGGACTAGCGTCAGTTGAGCAGTACTTC. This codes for CASSAPGLASVEQYF.